What follows are 7 T cell receptor beta chains derived from one specimen sequenced in a study of cytomegalovirus exposure and HLA in healthy donors. In the PCR, 60 Vbeta and 13 Jbeta primers were used. TCRdb keeps only in-frame clones here, not all; method: immunoSEQ multiplex PCR. The sample consists of about 140,000 clones, roughly 10% of them appearing once. The specimen sequenced was PBMCs. Source of these receptors: a man in his fifties or sixties in good health and CMV-seronegative.

The chain links TRBV6-1 to TRBJ2-5, with 7 bases aligning to TRBD2. Germline CDR1 reads MNHNS; CDR2 reads SASEGT. The ends lost 6 bases at V and 4 bases at J; junction bases unmatched: 8. This CDR3 comprises 14 residues. The CDR3 coding sequence is TGTGCCAGCAGCGCGGTGGGAGGGAGAGAGACCCAGTACTTC. As protein: CASSAVGGRETQYF.

The chain links TRBV5-8 to TRBJ1-5, with D possibly matching TRBD1 (5 bases). CDR1 SGHTS and CDR2 YDEGEE come from the germline V gene. The CDR3 covers 14 residues. The V end lost 4 bases, the J end lost 2 bases, and 10 bases lay between the germline ends. In DNA, the CDR3 is TGTGCCAGCAGCGGGGGGATCGGCAATCAGCCCCAGCATTTT. Protein: CASSGGIGNQPQHF.

This clone has only a few counts. The chain uses TRBV10-3 and TRBJ2-5; D may be TRBD2 (5 bases). Trimming took off 3 bases at V and 3 bases at J, with 11 bases between the two ends. The V gene's germline CDR1 is ENHRY and CDR2 SYGVKD. CDR3 size: 14 residues. In DNA form, the CDR3 reads TGTGCCATCAGTGAAAGTACCGGGGAAGAGACCCAGTACTTC. It encodes CAISESTGEETQYF.

This clone has a handful of counts. V usage is TRBV6-5 and J usage is TRBJ2-7; 8 bases agree with TRBD1. The germline gives CDR1 MNHEY, CDR2 SVGAGI. This CDR3 is built from 12 residues. V shed 6 bases and J 6 bases; nucleotides not matched to a gene: 4. CDR3 bases: TGTGCCAGCAGGCCCCAGGGGGCCGAGCAGTACTTC. Translated: CASRPQGAEQYF.

Details on this clone: Additional DNA sequences in this sample encode the identical CDR3. This chain links TRBV5-6 with TRBJ1-1, with D hard to call. The CDR3 runs to 13 residues. In germline, CDR1 is SGHDT, CDR2 YYEEEE. The V end was cut by 3 bases, the J end by 1 base, with 7 bases between. The CDR3 spells CASSSPRNTEAFF. In DNA form, the CDR3 reads TGTGCCAGCAGCTCACCCAGGAACACTGAAGCTTTCTTT.

The table lists this clone with a few counts. The chain combines TRBV2 with TRBJ1-2; no clear D. The V end was cut by 2 bases, the J end by 0 bases, with 7 bases between. From germline, CDR1 is SNHLY and CDR2 FYNNEI. This CDR3 contains 14 residues. CDR3 residues: CASSELSANYGYTF. CDR3 coding DNA: TGTGCCAGCAGTGAATTGTCAGCTAACTATGGCTACACCTTC.

This clone was seen only a few times. The V call is TRBV28, the J call TRBJ1-5, with D perhaps TRBD1 (6 bases). There are 15 residues in the CDR3. V was trimmed by 2 bases and J by 5 bases, leaving 13 bases between them. The germline V gene has CDR1 MDHEN and CDR2 SYDVKM. CDR3 protein: CASSLTTGFDQPQHF. The DNA for the CDR3 is TGTGCCAGCAGTTTAACTACAGGGTTTGATCAGCCCCAGCATTTT. The full variable domain, its missing parts supplied by reference TRBV28 and TRBJ1-5, is DVKVTQSSRYLVKRTGEKVFLECVQDMDHENMFWYRQDPGLGLRLIYFSYDVKMKEKGDIPEGYSVSREKKERFSLILESASTNQTSMYLCASSLTTGFDQPQHFGDGTRLSIL.